This T cell receptor (beta chain) was found in a study of regulatory T cells in long-lasting Graves disease (dated by TCRdb to the early 2020s). In terms of the full investigation: Antithyroid drugs had been taken for less than 3 months by newly diagnosed Graves' disease patients. TCR sequencing covered around 13 persistent and roughly 20 newly diagnosed Graves' disease patients, around 33 samples in total. The study was conducted in China and was registered as a clinical trial. Patients with persistent Graves' disease were compared with patients with newly diagnosed Graves' disease using TCR sequencing and RNA sequencing of peripheral blood. Overall results and qualifications from the work: Because the primary lesion, thyroid tissue, could not be accessed, the study looked at peripheral blood alone. As a limitation, the authors acknowledged that the small sample size may reduce accuracy. Preferential use of TRBV28, TRBJ1-2 and TRBJ2-5 was observed in persistent disease, whereas TRBV20-1 and TRBJ2-1 were favored in newly diagnosed disease. More public clonotypes were shared among persistent patients (roughly 3,000) than among newly diagnosed patients (966). Compared with newly diagnosed patients, persistent Graves' disease patients had lower TCR Shannon entropy and fewer highly expanded clones, which suggests clonal expansion. Sequencing and analysis were restricted to the TCR beta chain.

This clonotype came up many times. The antigen it recognizes is unknown. No quality values exist for individual bases; no much larger clone is one base distant. The CDR3 holds 13 amino acids from the cysteine to the phenylalanine. Here the CDR3 DNA is all that survives: 39 bases in frame from base 1. CDR1 and CDR2 are drawn from the germline V gene: SQVTM, ANQGSEA. At the junction V is shortened by 5 bases and J by 8 bases, with 16 bases in between. The library was produced with multiplex PCR. Sequenced on an Illumina HiSeq 4000. TCR beta libraries were built with iRepertoire HTBI primers and Arm-PCR amplification of CDR3 regions. PCR products were gel purified before sequencing. As for the authors' bioinformatics: A total of roughly 58 TRBV and some 15 TRBJ segments were identified across samples and were used for gene usage analysis of CDR3 amino acid clonotypes. Filtered high-quality paired reads were merged into contigs using COPE and FqMerger. BLAST was used to align contigs to IMGT TRBV, TRBD and TRBJ reference genes, and CDR3 was defined according to IMGT. Any clonotype with a frequency above 0.1% was counted as a highly expanded clone. Shannon entropy served as the measure of repertoire diversity, while the Gini coefficient captured V-J evenness. A clonotype was considered public if more than one individual shared it. The raw public data were reprocessed by TCRdb itself: fastp quality trimming at Q25, MiXCR clonotype calling, in-frame beta chains only. Here each entry gathers all rows of one CDR3 protein and keeps the most common genes and DNA. The V and J calls were not made by the authors but by TCRdb's processing. Recorded for this sample are over 350,000 distinct CDR3 sequences; approximately 15% of them occurred a single time. The top ten constitute around a sixth of the sample.

In the paper's terms, the time point label means: newly diagnosed GD, antithyroid drugs for less than 3 months. RNA was extracted from PBMCs in TRIzol for both TCR sequencing and RNA sequencing. The diagnosis of Graves' disease followed American Thyroid Association guidelines. The patients came from an endocrinology department in Xi'an, China. Each patient gave about 8.1 milliliters of peripheral blood, collected in an EDTA anticoagulant tube. Ficoll Paque Plus density gradient separation was used to isolate PBMCs, and no additional T cell sorting was done. An Agilent 2100 Bioanalyzer and agarose gel were used to check RNA quality, and a NanoDrop 2000 was used to measure RNA concentration. The data were also submitted as part of a second study, on T cells in Graves' hyperthyroidism and ophthalmopathy. The second study's paper adds: Graves' hyperthyroidism was defined as stable when no progression to ophthalmopathy occurred over 18 months of follow-up. Hyperthyroidism patients were newly diagnosed, had a disease duration of under 2 months, and were aged 18 to 65 years. Any patient with an uncontrolled infection, another autoimmune disease, pregnancy or lactation was excluded. Diagnoses were established on the basis of clinical symptoms, serum thyroxine and TRAb, thyroid ultrasound, and orbital computed tomography. The TCR CDR3 was subjected to a first round of RT-PCR using the HTBI primer set and the Qiagen OneStep RT-PCR kit. Blood samples also contained most of the expanded thyroid clonotypes (frequency above 0.001), which suggests that blood repertoires may reflect thyroid immune responses. A model built on a 13 V-J signature distinguished ophthalmopathy from stable hyperthyroidism, reaching 85% to 90% sensitivity and about 81% specificity in cross-validation and 80%/75% in testing. In validation, progression to ophthalmopathy was predicted by the model with 70% to 71% sensitivity and nearly 75% specificity, a median of about 6.8 months before onset. TCR V-J signatures able to tell the groups apart were searched for in a discovery cohort of about a hundred patients, of whom roughly 42 had Graves' ophthalmopathy and around 57 had stable Graves' hyperthyroidism. Prospective prediction of ophthalmopathy was tested in an independent validation cohort consisting of 18 to 20 hyperthyroidism patients and about 17 patients who later progressed to ophthalmopathy. For training and testing, the approximately 92 patients in the discovery cohort were randomly divided in a 7:3 ratio. The study also compared thyroid tissue and blood T-cell repertoires from over 5 Graves' hyperthyroidism patients. After sampling, hyperthyroidism patients received methimazole starting at 30 mg daily, and ophthalmopathy patients received high-dose intravenous methylprednisolone. Libraries were constructed in a second round of multiplex PCR, after which size selection and purification were carried out. Paired-end sequencing of the libraries was performed with 100 bp reads on an Illumina HiSeq2000. SOAPnuke was used to process the raw data, throwing out any read that contained adapters or uncalled bases, had a mean Phred below 15, or lacked an exact constant-primer or identifier match. COPE v1.2.5 was used to merge the high-quality paired reads, and each unique nucleotide sequence was defined as a clonotype. MiTCR v1.1 was used to align the clonotypes against IMGT TRBV, TRBD and TRBJ reference segments. The analysis was restricted to V-J combinations with a frequency above 0.0001, which together covered about 99% of the repertoires. A TCS score was defined as the ratio of F50 (clonal expansion) to E x V (chaos), with BLOSUM62-based TCRdist applied between CDR3 peptides within each V-J. Welch's t-statistics and random forest reduced roughly 540 V-J features to roughly 13, which were used in a naive Bayes classifier (R e1071). Sample size was not statistically predetermined, and investigators were not blinded to group allocation. TCR Vbeta CDR3 sequencing of approximately 140 peripheral blood samples (over 40 ophthalmopathy, around 80 hyperthyroidism and approximately 17 progressor patients) is reported in the paper.

Sequenced material: peripheral blood mononuclear cells (PBMCs), taken at new diagnosis, from a patient treated with antithyroid drugs. The TCR was taken from a woman aged 45-59 years with Graves disease. Donor details come from another sample of the same person, matched by shared clones. The chain was built from TRBV29-1 and TRBJ2-1; matching of 5 bases hints at TRBD1 as the D gene. The nucleotides read TGCAGCGTTCCGGCAGAAGGGGTGGATGAGCAGTTCTTC. Translation gives CSVPAEGVDEQFF.